A selection of T cell receptor beta chains follows, all from one sample in a study of T cells in Graves' hyperthyroidism and ophthalmopathy. Each CDR3 protein is one row after TCRdb ran MiXCR on the multiplex PCR reads. The top ten hold about 3.5% of the sample, which has approximately 400,000 distinct CDR3 sequences, under 20% seen once. The specimen sequenced was blood. The source is a woman between 18 and 29 years old with Graves' hyperthyroidism. Both conserved end residues are trimmed from each CDR3.

J gene: TRBJ2-1; V gene: TRBV12-3/TRBV12-4; CDR3 protein: ASIIGDTDNEQF
J gene: TRBJ1-3; V gene: TRBV10-3; CDR3 protein: VISDSGNTIY
J gene: TRBJ2-7; V gene: TRBV5-6; CDR3 protein: ASSLLFAAGAYEQY
J gene: TRBJ1-1; V gene: TRBV4-1; CDR3 protein: ASSQVTGGRTEAF
J gene: TRBJ1-5; V gene: TRBV18; CDR3 protein: ASSPGENIKPQH
J gene: TRBJ1-2; V gene: TRBV20-1; CDR3 protein: SARRQSSNYGYT
J gene: TRBJ1-1; V gene: TRBV7-2; CDR3 protein: ASSFVGQLNTEAF
J gene: TRBJ1-2; V gene: TRBV2; CDR3 protein: ASTKTSNYGYT
J gene: TRBJ2-2; V gene: TRBV6-1; CDR3 protein: ASSILAGELF
J gene: TRBJ2-7; V gene: TRBV7-2; CDR3 protein: ASSLVVGGEQY
J gene: TRBJ2-2; V gene: TRBV9; CDR3 protein: ASSVDPVGELF
J gene: TRBJ1-1; V gene: TRBV6-5; CDR3 protein: ASSYGPLNTEAF
J gene: TRBJ1-1; V gene: TRBV6-5; CDR3 protein: ASSYSSQGDTEAF
J gene: TRBJ1-6; V gene: TRBV6-1; CDR3 protein: ASSEVAGWGSGSPLH
J gene: TRBJ2-5; V gene: TRBV7-8; CDR3 protein: ASSSWGKRGGDETQY